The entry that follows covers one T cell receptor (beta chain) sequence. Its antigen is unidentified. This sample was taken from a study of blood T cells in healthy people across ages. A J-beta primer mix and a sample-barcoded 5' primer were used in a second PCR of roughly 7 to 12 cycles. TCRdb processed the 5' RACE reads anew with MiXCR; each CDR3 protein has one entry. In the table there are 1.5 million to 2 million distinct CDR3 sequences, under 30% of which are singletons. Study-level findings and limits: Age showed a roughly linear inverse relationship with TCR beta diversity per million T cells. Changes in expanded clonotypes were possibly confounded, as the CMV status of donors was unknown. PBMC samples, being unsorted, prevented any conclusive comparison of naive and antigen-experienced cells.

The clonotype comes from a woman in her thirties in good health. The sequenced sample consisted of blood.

CDR3 nucleotide sequence: TGCGCCAGCAGCTTCCCGGGACAGGACTACGAGCAGTACTTC. Amino acid sequence: CASSFPGQDYEQYF. The chain uses TRBV5-1 and TRBJ2-4; TRBD1 agrees at 8 bases. The closer fit of TRBJ2-7 to the DNA end suggests the J call may be wrong. CDR1 is SGHRS and CDR2 is YFSETQ in the germline V gene. This CDR3 has 14 residues.